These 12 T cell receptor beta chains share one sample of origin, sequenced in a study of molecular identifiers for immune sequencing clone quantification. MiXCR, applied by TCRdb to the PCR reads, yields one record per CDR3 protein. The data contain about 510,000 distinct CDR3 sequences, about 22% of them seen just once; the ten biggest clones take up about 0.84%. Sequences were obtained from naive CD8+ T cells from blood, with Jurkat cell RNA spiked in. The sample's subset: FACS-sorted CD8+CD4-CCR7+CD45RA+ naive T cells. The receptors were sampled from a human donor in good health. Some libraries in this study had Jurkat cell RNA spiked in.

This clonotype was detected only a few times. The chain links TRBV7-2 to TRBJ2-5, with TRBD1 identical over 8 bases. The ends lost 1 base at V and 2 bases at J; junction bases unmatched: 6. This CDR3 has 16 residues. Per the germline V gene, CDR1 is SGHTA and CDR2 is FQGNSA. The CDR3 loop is CASSLGGQGGQETQYF. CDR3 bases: TGTGCCAGCAGCTTAGGAGGACAGGGCGGACAAGAGACCCAGTACTTC.

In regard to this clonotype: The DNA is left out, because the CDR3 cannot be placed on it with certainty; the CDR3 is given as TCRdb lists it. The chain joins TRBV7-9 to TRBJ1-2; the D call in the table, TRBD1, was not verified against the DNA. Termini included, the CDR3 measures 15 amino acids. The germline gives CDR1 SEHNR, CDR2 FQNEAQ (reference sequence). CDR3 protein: CASSFGQGASVGNTF.

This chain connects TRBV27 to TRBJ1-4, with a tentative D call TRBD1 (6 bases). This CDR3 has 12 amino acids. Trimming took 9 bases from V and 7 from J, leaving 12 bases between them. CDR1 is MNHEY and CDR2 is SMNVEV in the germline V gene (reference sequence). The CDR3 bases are TGTGCCAGTAGAGGGGGGCTTGAAAAACTGTTTTTT. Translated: CASRGGLEKLFF.

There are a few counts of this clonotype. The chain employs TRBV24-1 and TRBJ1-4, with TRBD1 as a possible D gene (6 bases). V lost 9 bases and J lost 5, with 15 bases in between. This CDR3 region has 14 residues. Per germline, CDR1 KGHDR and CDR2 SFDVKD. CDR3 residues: CATRTGQLNEKLFF. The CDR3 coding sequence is TGTGCCACCCGAACGGGACAACTGAATGAAAAACTGTTTTTT.

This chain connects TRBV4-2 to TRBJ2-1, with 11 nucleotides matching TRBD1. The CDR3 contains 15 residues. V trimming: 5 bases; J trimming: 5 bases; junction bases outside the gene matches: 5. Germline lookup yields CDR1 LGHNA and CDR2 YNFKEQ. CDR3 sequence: CASSGQGAPNNEQFF. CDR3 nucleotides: TGTGCCAGCAGCGGACAGGGGGCGCCTAACAATGAGCAGTTCTTC.

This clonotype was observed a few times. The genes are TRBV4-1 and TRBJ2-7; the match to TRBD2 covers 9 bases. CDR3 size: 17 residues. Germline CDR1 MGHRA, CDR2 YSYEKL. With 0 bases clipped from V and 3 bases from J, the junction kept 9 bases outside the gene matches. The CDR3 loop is CASSQDPPRGGFYEQYF. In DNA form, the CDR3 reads TGCGCCAGCAGCCAAGACCCCCCGCGGGGGGGCTTCTACGAGCAGTACTTC.

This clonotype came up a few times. The CDR3, as DNA: TGTGCCAGCAGTCCCCGGGACACCTTTAGCAATCAGCCCCAGCATTTT. This encodes CASSPRDTFSNQPQHF. The chain links TRBV12-3 or TRBV12-4 to TRBJ1-5; a weak D match, TRBD1 (6 bases). Deletions cut 5 bases from V and 0 bases from J, with 14 bases between. CDR3 length: 16 residues.

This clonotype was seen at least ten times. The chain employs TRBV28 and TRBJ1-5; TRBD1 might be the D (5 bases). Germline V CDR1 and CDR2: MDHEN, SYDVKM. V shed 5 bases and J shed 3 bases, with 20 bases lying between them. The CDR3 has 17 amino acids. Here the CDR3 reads CASSPTTGWVNNQPQHF. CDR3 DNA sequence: TGTGCCAGCAGTCCAACCACAGGTTGGGTAAACAATCAGCCCCAGCATTTT.

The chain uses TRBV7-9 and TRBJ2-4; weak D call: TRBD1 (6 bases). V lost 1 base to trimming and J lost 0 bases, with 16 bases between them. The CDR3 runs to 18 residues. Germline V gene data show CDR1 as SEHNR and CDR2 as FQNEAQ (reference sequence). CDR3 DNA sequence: TGTGCCAGCAGCTTAGTATTGCAGGGGTCCATAGCCAAAAACATTCAGTACTTC. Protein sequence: CASSLVLQGSIAKNIQYF.

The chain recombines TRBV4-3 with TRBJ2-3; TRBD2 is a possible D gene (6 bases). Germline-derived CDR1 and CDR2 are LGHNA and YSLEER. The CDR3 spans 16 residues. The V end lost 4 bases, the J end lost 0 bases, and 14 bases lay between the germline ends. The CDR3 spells CASSPRGTPSTDTQYF. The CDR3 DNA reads TGCGCCAGCAGCCCCCGGGGGACTCCTAGCACAGATACGCAGTATTTT.

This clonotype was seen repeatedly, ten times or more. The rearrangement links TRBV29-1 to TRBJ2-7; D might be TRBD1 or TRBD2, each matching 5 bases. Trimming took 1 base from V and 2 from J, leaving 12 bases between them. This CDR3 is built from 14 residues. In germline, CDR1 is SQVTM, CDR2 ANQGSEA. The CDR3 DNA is TGCAGCGTTGAAGTCCGGGACCTCACCTACGAGCAGTACTTC. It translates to CSVEVRDLTYEQYF.

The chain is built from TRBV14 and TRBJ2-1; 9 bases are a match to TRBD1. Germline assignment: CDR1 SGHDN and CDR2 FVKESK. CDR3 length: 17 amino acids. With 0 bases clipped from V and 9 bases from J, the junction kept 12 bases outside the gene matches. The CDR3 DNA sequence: TGTGCCAGCAGCCAAGAACCCCCCGGGACAGGGTACGGTGAGCAGTTCTTC. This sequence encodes CASSQEPPGTGYGEQFF.